The T cell receptor (beta chain) described here comes from a study of CXCR3-negative and CXCR3-positive naive CD8 T cells. Germline V gene lookup returns CDR1 SQVTM and CDR2 ANQGSEA. The CDR3 length is 14 residues. The method, 5' RACE with UMI labels, was used to prepare the TRB cDNA libraries. TCRdb re-analyzed the 5' RACE reads; it lists each CDR3 protein once, without DNA. The sample totals 20,000 to 30,000 distinct CDR3 sequences. The TCR sequence derives from a human donor in good health. Some clones in this sample may be carry-over from other donors' samples. The chain carries TRBV29-1 and TRBJ2-7; TCRdb's assignment of TRBD1 cannot be checked, as there is no DNA. Sample: naive CXCR3- CD8+ T cells from blood. The subset: CD45RO-CCR7+CD27+CD95- naive CD8+ T cells lacking CXCR3 (TNR3-). CDR3: CSAATGGFSYEQYF.